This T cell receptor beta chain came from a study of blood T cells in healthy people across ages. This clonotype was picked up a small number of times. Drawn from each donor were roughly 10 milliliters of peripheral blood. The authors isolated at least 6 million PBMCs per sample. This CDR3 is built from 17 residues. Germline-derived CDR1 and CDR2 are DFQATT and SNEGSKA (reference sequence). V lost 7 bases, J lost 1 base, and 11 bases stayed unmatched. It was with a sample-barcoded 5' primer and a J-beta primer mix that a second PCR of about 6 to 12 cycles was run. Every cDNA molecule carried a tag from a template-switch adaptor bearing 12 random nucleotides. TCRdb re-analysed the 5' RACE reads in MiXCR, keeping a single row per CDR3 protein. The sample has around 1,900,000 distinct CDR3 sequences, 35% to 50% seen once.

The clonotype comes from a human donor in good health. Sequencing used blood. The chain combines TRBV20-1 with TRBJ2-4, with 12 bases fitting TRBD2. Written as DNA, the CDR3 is TGCAGTGTCGAGGGGCTAGCGGGGGGGATGGCCAAAAACATTCAGTACTTC. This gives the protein CSVEGLAGGMAKNIQYF.